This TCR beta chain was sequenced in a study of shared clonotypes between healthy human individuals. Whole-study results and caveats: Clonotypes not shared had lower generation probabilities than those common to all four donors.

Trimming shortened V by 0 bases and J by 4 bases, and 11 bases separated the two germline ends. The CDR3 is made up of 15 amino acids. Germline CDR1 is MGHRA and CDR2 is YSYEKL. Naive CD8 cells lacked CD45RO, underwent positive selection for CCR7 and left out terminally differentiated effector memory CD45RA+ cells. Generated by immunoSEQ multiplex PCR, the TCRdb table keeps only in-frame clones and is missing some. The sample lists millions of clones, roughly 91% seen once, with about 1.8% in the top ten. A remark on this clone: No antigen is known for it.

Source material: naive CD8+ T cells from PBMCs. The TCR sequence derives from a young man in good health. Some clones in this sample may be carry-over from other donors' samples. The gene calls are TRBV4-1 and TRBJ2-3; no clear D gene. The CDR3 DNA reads TGCGCCAGCAGCCAAGATTGGCCGGTCTCAGATACGCAGTATTTT. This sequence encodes CASSQDWPVSDTQYF.